The 23 T cell receptor beta chains below come from one sample, sequenced in a study of shared T cell receptors in the human thymus. Assay used: immunoSEQ multiplex PCR; TCRdb lists only in-frame clones, some missing. The sample holds about 730,000 clones, roughly 88% seen once. Another study also made use of these data, one on human thymus T cells.

Sequencing was carried out using thymocytes. The receptors were gathered from a girl under three years old with a congenital heart defect.

The J gene is TRBJ1-1, the V gene TRBV4-3; D not certain. The CDR3 runs 15 residues. Germline V CDR1 and CDR2: LGHNA, YSLEER. V shed 1 base and J shed 1 base, with 10 bases lying between them. The CDR3 here is CASSQADLGNTEAFF. For the CDR3, the DNA is TGCGCCAGCAGCCAAGCGGACTTAGGGAACACTGAAGCTTTCTTT.

The gene calls are TRBV28 and TRBJ1-1; a weak D match, TRBD1 (5 bases). There are 11 residues in the CDR3. V dropped 11 bases and J dropped 1 base, with 8 bases sitting between them. Germline CDR1 reads MDHEN; CDR2 reads SYDVKM. This chain's CDR3 is CARRGNTEAFF. In nucleotides, the CDR3 is TGTGCCCGAAGGGGGAACACTGAAGCTTTCTTT.

This chain uses TRBV5-1 with TRBJ1-4; no firm D call. Trimming took off 1 base at V and 1 base at J, with 11 bases between the two ends. In germline, CDR1 is SGHRS, CDR2 YFSETQ. The CDR3 runs 16 residues. CDR3 bases: TGCGCCAGCAGCTTGAGCAGGCTGGAAACTAATGAAAAACTGTTTTTT. This sequence encodes CASSLSRLETNEKLFF.

The chain links TRBV5-6 to TRBJ2-3; D is perhaps TRBD1 (6 bases). V was cut by 0 bases and J by 1 base, with 15 bases left in between. The CDR3 covers 17 residues. Germline V CDR1 and CDR2: SGHDT, YYEEEE. The CDR3 is CASSLAVFGGRTDTQYF. The DNA for the CDR3 is TGTGCCAGCAGCTTGGCGGTCTTTGGGGGCCGCACAGATACGCAGTATTTT. Supplemented by reference TRBV5-6 and TRBJ2-3, the full variable domain reads DAGVTQSPTHLIKTRGQQVTLRCSPKSGHDTVSWYQQALGQGPQFIFQYYEEEERQRGNFPDRFSGHQFPNYSSELNVNALLLGDSALYLCASSLAVFGGRTDTQYFGPGTRLTVL.

V usage is TRBV6-5 and J usage is TRBJ1-1, with TRBD1 as a possible D gene (5 bases). The germline V gene has CDR1 MNHEY and CDR2 SVGAGI. The CDR3 runs to 13 residues. The ends were cut back, 5 bases at V and 4 bases at J, with 11 bases in the middle. The CDR3 DNA reads as TGTGCCAGCAGTACAACAGGTTCCACTGAAGCTTTCTTT. This encodes CASSTTGSTEAFF.

The chain employs TRBV7-9 and TRBJ2-5; possibly TRBD2 for D (5 bases). V was clipped by 5 bases and J by 5 bases, with 18 bases between them. In germline, CDR1 is SEHNR, CDR2 FQNEAQ (reference sequence). This CDR3 spans 15 amino acids. Here the CDR3 DNA reads TGTGCCAGCAGCCATGGGGAGAGTTCCGACGAGACCCAGTACTTC. Translation: CASSHGESSDETQYF.

This chain connects TRBV19 to TRBJ2-5; a possible D gene is TRBD1 (5 bases). The J call is doubtful: the DNA matches TRBJ2-7 better. The CDR3 has 15 residues. Germline CDR1 reads LNHDA; CDR2 reads SQIVND (reference sequence). As DNA, the CDR3 is TGTGCCAGTAGTCCCCAGGGAACTTCATGCTACGAGCAGTACTTC. Encoded protein: CASSPQGTSCYEQYF.

The rearrangement joins TRBV19 to TRBJ2-7; 8 bases line up with TRBD2. The CDR3 is made up of 16 amino acids. In germline, CDR1 is LNHDA, CDR2 SQIVND (reference sequence). J gave up 1 base and V 6 bases, and 11 bases lay outside the gene matches. This chain's CDR3 is CASRLRGAATSYEQYF. DNA of the CDR3: TGTGCCAGTAGGCTGCGGGGGGCCGCCACTTCCTACGAGCAGTACTTC.

This clone was picked up a small number of times. CDR3 amino acids: CASSPLTEKAYGYTF. The CDR3 nucleotides read TGCGCCAGCAGCCCCCTCACAGAAAAGGCCTATGGCTACACCTTC. The rearrangement uses TRBV4-3 and TRBJ1-2; D gene unclear. Trimming took 4 bases from V and 4 from J, leaving 16 bases between them. The CDR3 is made up of 15 amino acids. Germline V gene lookup returns CDR1 LGHNA and CDR2 YSLEER.

This clone was detected a few times. The V and J genes are TRBV14 and TRBJ1-1; 7 positions agree with TRBD1. V shed 4 bases, J shed 0 bases, and the junction held 8 bases outside the gene matches. The CDR3 contains 16 residues. Germline CDR1 reads SGHDN; CDR2 reads FVKESK. This CDR3 is CASSLKTGPMNTEAFF. The CDR3 coding sequence is TGTGCCAGCAGCCTAAAGACAGGGCCCATGAACACTGAAGCTTTCTTT.

This chain joins TRBV11-1 and TRBJ1-4; D is unresolved. Trimming cost V 3 bases and J 5 bases, with 7 bases left between them. Germline V gene sequence: CDR1 SGHAT, CDR2 FQDESV (reference sequence). The CDR3 is 13 amino acids. In DNA form, the CDR3 reads TGTGCCAGCAGCTTCGGTGAAAATGAAAAACTGTTTTTT. Translating it yields CASSFGENEKLFF.

The V and J genes are TRBV7-9 and TRBJ1-2, with 7 bases that match TRBD1. The CDR3 extends over 15 amino acids. Per germline, CDR1 SEHNR and CDR2 FQNEAQ (reference sequence). The V segment lost 4 bases and the J segment 7 bases; nucleotides outside the gene matches: 12. The CDR3 protein is CASSSPRGLQGGYTF. CDR3 bases: TGTGCCAGCAGCTCACCGAGGGGGCTGCAGGGTGGCTACACCTTC.

The rearrangement links TRBV7-9 to TRBJ2-7; 8 positions match TRBD1. Germline CDR1 and CDR2: SEHNR and FQNEAQ (reference sequence). V trimming: 5 bases; J trimming: 0 bases; junction bases outside the gene matches: 15. This CDR3 spans 18 amino acids. The chain's CDR3 is CASSTLDRAVSFSYEQYF. As DNA, the CDR3 is TGTGCCAGCAGCACCTTGGACAGGGCAGTTTCATTCTCCTACGAGCAGTACTTC.

This sequence joins TRBV19 and TRBJ1-5; 9 bases are a match to TRBD1. Germline values: CDR1 LNHDA, CDR2 SQIVND (reference sequence). Trimming took 1 base from V and 1 from J; bases not matched to a gene: 8. The CDR3 is 18 amino acids. This chain's CDR3 is CASSIGDRVPISNQPQHF. For the CDR3, the DNA is TGTGCCAGTAGTATAGGGGACAGGGTTCCGATAAGCAATCAGCCCCAGCATTTT.

V gene TRBV14 combines with J gene TRBJ2-4, with 8 bases lining up with TRBD1. The CDR3 runs 14 residues. CDR1 and CDR2 from the germline V gene are SGHDN and FVKESK. Germline trimming cut 6 bases from V and 8 bases from J; bases unmatched to any gene: 9. The CDR3 coding sequence is TGTGCCAGCAGTCTCTCCGGGACAGGTGACATTCAGTACTTC. Translating it yields CASSLSGTGDIQYF.

The rearrangement joins TRBV7-2 to TRBJ1-1; D is uncertain. The CDR3 runs to 16 residues. Trimming removed 1 base at V and 1 base at J, with 13 bases between. The germline V gene encodes CDR1 SGHTA and CDR2 FQGNSA. Here the CDR3 DNA reads TGTGCCAGCAGCTTAGTGCGAGGGAGAACGAACACTGAAGCTTTCTTT. Its protein product is CASSLVRGRTNTEAFF.

This clone has just one count. V is TRBV5-1 and J is TRBJ1-1, with D maybe TRBD1 (5 bases). Deletions cut 4 bases from V and 3 bases from J, with 22 bases between. The CDR3 is made up of 17 amino acids. Germline V lookup: CDR1 SGHRS, CDR2 YFSETQ. CDR3 coding DNA: TGCGCCAGCAGCCGCCCGCCGCGGGGCAATCTTTACACTGAAGCTTTCTTT. This translates into CASSRPPRGNLYTEAFF.

This chain joins TRBV4-1 and TRBJ2-5, with D maybe TRBD1 (5 bases). The CDR3 totals 17 residues. Trimming removed 0 bases at V and 5 bases at J, with 19 bases between. CDR1 is MGHRA, CDR2 YSYEKL, per germline. The CDR3 nucleotides are TGCGCCAGCAGCCAAGACGTTCGACAGAGGCTGGGGGAGACCCAGTACTTC. Its protein is CASSQDVRQRLGETQYF.

The V call is TRBV7-9, the J call TRBJ1-4; D is unclear. The germline V gene has CDR1 SEHNR and CDR2 FQNEAQ (reference sequence). CDR3 length equals 18 residues. V was shortened by 6 bases and J by 0 bases, with 20 bases between the two germline ends. The CDR3 bases are TGTGCCAGCAGTATACGGGCGGACTCTTCTTCAACTAATGAAAAACTGTTTTTT. Amino acids: CASSIRADSSSTNEKLFF.

This rearrangement joins TRBV5-4 to TRBJ1-2; a possible D gene is TRBD1 (5 bases). The CDR3 runs to 11 residues. CDR1 is SGHNT, CDR2 YYREEE, per germline (reference sequence). Trimming removed 7 bases at V and 7 bases at J, with 11 bases between. The CDR3: CASQGSRGYTF. The CDR3 region has the DNA TGTGCCAGCCAGGGTTCGCGTGGCTACACCTTC.

The chain employs TRBV5-1 and TRBJ1-2, with 10 nucleotides matching TRBD1. Germline CDR1 is SGHRS and CDR2 is YFSETQ. V was clipped by 0 bases and J by 8 bases; unmatched bases: 10. The CDR3 is made up of 16 amino acids. CDR3 region: CASSLAPRDRGVGYTF. The CDR3 DNA follows: TGCGCCAGCAGCTTGGCCCCTCGGGACAGGGGTGTCGGCTACACCTTC. The variable domain in full, completed from reference TRBV5-1 and TRBJ1-2, reads KAGVTQTPRYLIKTRGQQVTLSCSPISGHRSVSWYQQTPGQGLQFLFEYFSETQRNKGNFPGRFSGRQFSNSRSEMNVSTLELGDSALYLCASSLAPRDRGVGYTFGSGTRLTVV.

In its sample, this clone was seen a few times. The chain has TRBV11-2 and TRBJ2-5; weak D call: TRBD1 (8 bases). This CDR3 spans 16 amino acids. Trimming shortened V by 1 base and J by 2 bases, and 14 bases separated the two germline ends. Germline lookup yields CDR1 SGHAT and CDR2 FQNNGV. The CDR3 sequence is CASSLAAQGGQETQYF. The CDR3 DNA reads as TGTGCCAGCAGCTTAGCCGCACAGGGGGGGCAAGAGACCCAGTACTTC.

The chain uses TRBV11-2 and TRBJ1-2, with D tentatively TRBD1 (5 bases). CDR3 length: 14 residues. V was shortened by 5 bases and J by 8 bases, with 18 bases between the two germline ends. Per germline, CDR1 SGHAT and CDR2 FQNNGV. CDR3 DNA sequence: TGTGCCAGCAGCACAACGACAGTGGCCTGGGGCTACACCTTC. As protein: CASSTTTVAWGYTF.